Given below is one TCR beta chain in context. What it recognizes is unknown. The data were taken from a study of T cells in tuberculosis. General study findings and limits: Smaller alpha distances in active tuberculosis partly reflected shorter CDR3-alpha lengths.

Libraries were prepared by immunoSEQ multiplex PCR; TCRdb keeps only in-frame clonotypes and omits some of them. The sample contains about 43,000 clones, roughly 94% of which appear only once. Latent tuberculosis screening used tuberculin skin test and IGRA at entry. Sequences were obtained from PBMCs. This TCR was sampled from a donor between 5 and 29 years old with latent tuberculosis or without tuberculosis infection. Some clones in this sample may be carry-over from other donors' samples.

DNA for the CDR3: TGCGCCAGCAGCCAAGATCTTAGGCACAGGGATGAGCAGTTCTTC. This translates into CASSQDLRHRDEQFF. This chain links TRBV4-3 with TRBJ2-1; TRBD1 might be the D (6 bases). V gave up 0 bases and J gave up 8 bases, with 14 bases separating them. Germline V gene data show CDR1 as LGHNA and CDR2 as YSLEER. This CDR3 region has 15 residues.